This T cell receptor beta chain was retrieved from a study of regulatory T cells in long-lasting Graves disease. Time point specified: newly diagnosed GD, antithyroid drugs for less than 3 months. PBMCs provided the RNA from which the TCR library was made. The junction had 12 bases not matched to a gene; V was cut back by 5 bases and J by 3 bases. The CDR3 totals 18 residues. Germline CDR1 is WSHSY and CDR2 is SAAADI. Construction of TCR beta libraries relied on iRepertoire HTBI primers and on Arm-PCR targeting CDR3 regions. From the multiplex PCR reads, TCRdb called clonotypes with MiXCR, one entry per CDR3 protein. This sample has about 400,000 distinct CDR3 sequences; over 12% occur once, and the top ten carry approximately 8%. This sample also appeared in a second study, on T cells in Graves' hyperthyroidism and ophthalmopathy. This second study says: Uncontrolled infections, other autoimmune diseases, pregnancy or lactation led to exclusion of patients.

This TCR was sampled from a woman aged 40 to 50 with Graves disease. Sequencing was performed on peripheral blood mononuclear cells (PBMCs), taken at new diagnosis, from a patient treated with antithyroid drugs. The gene calls are TRBV10-2 and TRBJ2-1; 11 nucleotides match TRBD2. The CDR3 protein is CASSRNVPGLADYNEQFF. The CDR3 DNA reads as TGCGCCAGCAGTCGTAACGTACCGGGACTAGCGGACTACAATGAGCAGTTCTTC.